Listed here are 6 T cell receptor beta chains from one sample, sequenced in a study of shared clonotypes between healthy human individuals (TCRdb year 2020). For the CD8 naive samples, CD45RO-negative cells were positively selected for CCR7, yielding a CD45RA+CCR7+ population from which TemRA cells were excluded. The library was obtained by the immunoSEQ multiplex PCR assay. TCRdb holds this immuneACCESS table with in-frame rearrangements only. Some clones are missing; in checked studies, unresolved V genes explain under half, and the rest has no known cause. This sample holds about 1,800,000 clones; over 85% were observed only once. The top ten clones comprise roughly 1.2% of the sample. Sequenced input: naive CD8+ T cells sorted from blood. The sample's cell subset or site, from its label and the paper: CD45RA+CCR7+. These TCRs come from a man between 18 and 29 years old in good health.

The rearrangement uses TRBV13 and TRBJ1-3; the D is unclear. V was trimmed by 5 bases and J by 4 bases, leaving 9 bases between them. Germline loops: CDR1 PRHDT, CDR2 FYEKMQ (reference sequence). This CDR3 comprises 13 residues. The chain's CDR3 is CASSTPRGNTIYF. The CDR3, as DNA: TGTGCCAGCAGCACACCTAGGGGAAACACCATATATTTT.

This rearrangement joins TRBV11-2 to TRBJ2-7; 7 bases align to TRBD1. CDR1 and CDR2 (germline): SGHAT, FQNNGV. The junction had 5 bases not matched to a gene; V was cut back by 0 bases and J by 3 bases. The CDR3 sequence is 15 residues long. The CDR3 here is CASSLDSGQYYEQYF. DNA of the CDR3: TGTGCCAGCAGCTTAGATTCGGGACAGTACTACGAGCAGTACTTC.

The rearrangement joins TRBV4-1 to TRBJ2-7; TRBD2 matches at 11 bases. V lost 2 bases, J lost 2 bases, and 2 bases stayed unmatched. This CDR3 spans 15 amino acids. CDR1 is MGHRA and CDR2 is YSYEKL in the germline V gene. The CDR3 bases are TGCGCCAGCAGCCAATTACTAGCGGGAGCCTACGAGCAGTACTTC. Translated, it gives CASSQLLAGAYEQYF.

In the case of this clone: This sample includes further DNA sequences coding for the same CDR3. The gene calls are TRBV9 and TRBJ2-7; 8 nucleotides line up with TRBD1. Germline V lookup: CDR1 SGDLS, CDR2 YYNGEE. V lost 4 bases and J lost 6; bases outside the gene matches: 3. CDR3 length: 12 residues. The CDR3 DNA follows: TGTGCCAGCAGCTATGACAGGGGCGAGCAGTACTTC. Translated, it gives CASSYDRGEQYF.

The chain combines TRBV15 with TRBJ1-6, with D possibly being TRBD1 (5 bases). Germline-derived CDR1 and CDR2 are LNHNV and YYDKDF (reference sequence). V was trimmed by 1 base and J by 2 bases, leaving 6 bases between them. This CDR3 is 15 amino acids long. The CDR3 region is CATSRVQAYNSPLHF. The CDR3 DNA reads as TGTGCCACCAGCAGAGTACAGGCCTATAATTCACCCCTCCACTTT.

The rearrangement uses TRBV19 and TRBJ2-3; no reliable D call. The ends were cut back, 5 bases at V and 2 bases at J, with 5 bases in the middle. The length of the CDR3 is 12 residues. Germline V gene sequence: CDR1 LNHDA, CDR2 SQIVND (reference sequence). The CDR3 here is CASSGYTDTQYF. CDR3 nucleotides: TGTGCCAGTAGTGGGTACACAGATACGCAGTATTTT.